The text below deals with one T cell receptor beta chain. The target antigen is unknown. This CDR3 has 15 amino acids. Unmatched junction bases numbered 13, after V lost 5 bases and J lost 6 bases. Germline V gives CDR1 SQVTM, CDR2 ANQGSEA. This record belongs to a study of neoadjuvant nivolumab and ipilimumab in lung cancer. Measured with immunoSEQ multiplex PCR; TCRdb has only the in-frame clones, and not every one. Of tens of thousands of clones listed, around 89% are singletons. General observations from the study: Only a single major-pathologic-response sample was available for clonality analysis. Only two of four nivolumab-treated tumors gained richness and clonality by surgery. Only a small number of samples underwent TCR sequencing. Compared with tumor-adjacent uninvolved lung, resected tumors showed greater richness and clonality.

The receptor was isolated from an adult with non-small cell lung cancer. Some clones in this sample may be carry-over from other donors' samples. This chain links TRBV29-1 with TRBJ2-7, with 10 bases aligning to TRBD2. Specimen: blood, collected before neoadjuvant nivolumab, alone or with ipilimumab. As DNA, the CDR3 is TGCAGCGTTACGATAGGGGCTAGCGGGAGTGGCGAGCAGTACTTC. This encodes CSVTIGASGSGEQYF.